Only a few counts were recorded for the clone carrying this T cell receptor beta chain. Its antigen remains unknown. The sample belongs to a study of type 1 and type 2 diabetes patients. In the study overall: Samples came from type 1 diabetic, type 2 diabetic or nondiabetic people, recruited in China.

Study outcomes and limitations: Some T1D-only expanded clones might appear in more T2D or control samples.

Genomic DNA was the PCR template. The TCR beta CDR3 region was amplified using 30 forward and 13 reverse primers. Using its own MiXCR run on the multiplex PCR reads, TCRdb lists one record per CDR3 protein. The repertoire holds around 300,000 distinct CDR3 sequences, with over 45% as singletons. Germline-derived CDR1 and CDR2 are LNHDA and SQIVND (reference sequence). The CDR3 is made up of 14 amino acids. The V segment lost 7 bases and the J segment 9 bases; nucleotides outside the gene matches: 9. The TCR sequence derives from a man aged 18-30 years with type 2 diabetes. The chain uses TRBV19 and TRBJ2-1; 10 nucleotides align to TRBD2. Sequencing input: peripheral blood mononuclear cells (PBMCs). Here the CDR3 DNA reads TGTGCCAGTAAGTATGGGACTAGCGTTGCTGAGCAGTTCTTC. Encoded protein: CASKYGTSVAEQFF.